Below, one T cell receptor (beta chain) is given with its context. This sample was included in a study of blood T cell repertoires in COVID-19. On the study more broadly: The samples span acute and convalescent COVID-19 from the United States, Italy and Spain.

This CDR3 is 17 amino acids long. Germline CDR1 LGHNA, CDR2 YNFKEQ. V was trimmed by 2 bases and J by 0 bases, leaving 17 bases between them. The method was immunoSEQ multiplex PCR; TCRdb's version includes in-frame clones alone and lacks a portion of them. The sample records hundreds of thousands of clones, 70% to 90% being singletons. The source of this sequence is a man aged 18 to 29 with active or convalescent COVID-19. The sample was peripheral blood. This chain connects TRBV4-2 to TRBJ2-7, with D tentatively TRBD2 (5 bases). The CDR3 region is CASSQILPAASSYEQYF. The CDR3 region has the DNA TGTGCCAGCAGCCAAATCCTGCCAGCGGCCAGCTCCTACGAGCAGTACTTC.